This T cell receptor (beta chain) was sequenced during a study of cytomegalovirus exposure and HLA in healthy donors. Broader study findings: Analysis was performed later, and it showed HLA-associated TCR beta chains to be more clonally expanded than equally common others.

It was with 60 Vbeta and 13 Jbeta primers that the PCR ran. Authors' data handling: Later analysis identified tens of millions of unique TCR beta chains, approximately 11 million shared. Sequenced by immunoSEQ multiplex PCR; TCRdb stores in-frame clones only, minus some. V and J calls plus clone size are reproduced from that table; the DNA served to infer D and trimming. The sample comprises about 67,000 clones, about two thirds of which are singletons, and 2% to 2.5% rests with the top ten. A remark on this clone: Its antigen remains unknown.

Samples came from healthy bone marrow donors. Trimming pared 6 bases from V and 0 bases from J, leaving 12 bases between. The CDR3 consists of 15 residues. Germline V gene lookup returns CDR1 MNHEY and CDR2 SMNVEV (reference sequence). The TCR was taken from a woman in her twenties or thirties in good health and CMV-seronegative. The sample taken for sequencing was PBMCs. V is TRBV27 and J is TRBJ2-1; TRBD2 is a possible D gene (5 bases). The CDR3 is CASSPGIFSYNEQFF. The CDR3 DNA sequence: TGTGCCAGCAGCCCCGGGATTTTCTCCTACAATGAGCAGTTCTTC.